A selection of T cell receptor beta chains follows, all from one sample in a study of blood T cell repertoires in COVID-19. Clones were read by immunoSEQ multiplex PCR, and TCRdb kept only the in-frame ones, dropping some. Of roughly 500,000 clones listed, approximately 86% were seen once; the top ten hold around 7.9%. Material: PBMCs or T cells enriched from blood (not recorded which). All receptors come from a woman aged 60-75 years who had recovered from COVID-19. CDR3s leave out the opening cysteine and the closing phenylalanine or tryptophan. The D gene is left open where the match is weak.

v_call	d_call	j_call	cdr3_aa
TRBV24-1	-	TRBJ1-5	ATSRGVGNQPQH
TRBV9	-	TRBJ2-5	ASSVGGVQKTQY
TRBV27	-	TRBJ1-6	ASSSKRIRNSPLH
TRBV11-3	-	TRBJ2-1	ASSLDGGGVYNEQF
TRBV3-1/TRBV3-2	-	TRBJ2-7	ASSQTLQSSYEQY
TRBV12-5	TRBD1	TRBJ2-7	ASGLVGQQDYEQY
TRBV2	TRBD2	TRBJ2-1	ASRRTSGGYEQF
TRBV6-1	-	TRBJ1-4	ASSEAGVGEKLF
TRBV5-6	TRBD1	TRBJ1-6	ASTRGMGSPLH
TRBV25-1	TRBD1	TRBJ1-2	ASSEGGQGYGYT
TRBV5-1	TRBD1	TRBJ2-6	ASSRRGQGGGGANVLT
TRBV3-1/TRBV3-2	TRBD1	TRBJ2-5	ASRRQGQETQY
TRBV30	-	TRBJ2-7	AWSVGLPYEQY
TRBV30	TRBD2	TRBJ2-1	AWNGGGINNEQF
TRBV6-1	TRBD2	TRBJ2-2	ASSEAGGFTGELF
TRBV10-3	-	TRBJ1-1	AISVNSNTEAF
TRBV3-1/TRBV3-2	-	TRBJ2-3	ASSQGRQTLDTQY
TRBV29-1	-	TRBJ1-2	RVDGNYGYT
TRBV20-1	-	TRBJ1-6	SASGGQGAYNSPLH
TRBV5-4	-	TRBJ2-6	ASSLGGAGANVLT
TRBV6-6	-	TRBJ2-6	ASSYPTAGGANVLT
TRBV3-1/TRBV3-2	-	TRBJ2-5	ASSQWLTQETQY
TRBV5-1	-	TRBJ2-2	ASSLASVPGELF
TRBV29-1	-	TRBJ2-5	SVGFREETQY
TRBV6-2/TRBV6-3	-	TRBJ2-3	ASSNSADTQY
TRBV4-1	-	TRBJ1-5	ASSQDRDQPQH
TRBV11-2	-	TRBJ1-1	ASSSSDRQNTEAF
TRBV5-4	-	TRBJ2-4	ASSLKAGDDNKNIQY
TRBV29-1	-	TRBJ2-7	SVAGLYEQY
TRBV6-4	-	TRBJ1-6	ASSPSGSYNSPLH
TRBV29-1	-	TRBJ1-2	SVGQGYGYT
TRBV7-2	-	TRBJ1-1	ASSLVGTHNTEAF
TRBV7-9	TRBD1	TRBJ2-7	ASGRQGAEVSYEQY
TRBV24-1	TRBD1	TRBJ1-2	ATSETGAAYGYT
TRBV12-3/TRBV12-4	-	TRBJ1-1	ASCLEGNTEAF
TRBV12-5	-	TRBJ2-1	ASSILNRNEQF
TRBV27	-	TRBJ2-1	ASSLRAPGSGDNEQF
TRBV4-1	-	TRBJ2-3	ASNPKRSQTIQTDTQY
TRBV12-3/TRBV12-4	TRBD1	TRBJ1-1	ASRSTGAEAF
TRBV6-5	TRBD1	TRBJ1-5	ASSYPRTGSDQPQH
TRBV2	-	TRBJ1-3	ASSLQGSGNTIY
TRBV2	-	TRBJ1-5	ASSDDSLGNQPQH
TRBV29-1	-	TRBJ2-5	SVAEGTVLFAGEETQY
TRBV3-1/TRBV3-2	-	TRBJ1-4	ASSLGGSNEKLF